A selection of T cell receptor beta chains follows, all from one sample in a study of long-term antiretroviral therapy in people with HIV. Some clones are missing from TCRdb's copy, which holds only in-frame ones; the method was immunoSEQ multiplex PCR. Here the sample spans fewer than 30,000 clones, around 77% being singletons. The material sequenced was unsorted PBMCs, taken 2.1 years after starting antiretroviral therapy. The origin of the receptors is a man aged 25-45 years with HIV. CDR3s include the opening cysteine and the closing phenylalanine or tryptophan. D genes are given only for firm matches. Size is omitted from some rows. Given values are once, few, many or a class for expanded clones.

D,size,V,J,DNA,CDR3
-,-,TRBV4-1,TRBJ2-7,TGCGCCAGCGCCATGGCCCAGACAGATCTAGGGTACGAGCAGTACTTC,CASAMAQTDLGYEQYF
-,few,TRBV11-2,TRBJ1-3,TGTGCCAGCAGCTTTCGGACGGCGATCTCTGGAAACACCATATATTTT,CASSFRTAISGNTIYF
-,-,TRBV7-9,TRBJ2-1,TGTGCCAGCAGCGATATGGCCAATGAGCAGTTCTTC,CASSDMANEQFF
-,-,TRBV19,TRBJ1-5,TGTGCCAGTAGTATAACGGCAGGGACTCAGCCCCAGCATTTT,CASSITAGTQPQHF
-,-,TRBV19,TRBJ2-7,TGTGCCAGTAGTATAGGGGGAGGGGGCGTCCCCTTGGAGCAGTACTTC,CASSIGGGGVPLEQYF
TRBD2,once,TRBV28,TRBJ2-2,TGTGCCAGCAGTCGTCCGCTAGCGGGAGGGACCGGGGAGCTGTTTTTT,CASSRPLAGGTGELFF
-,-,TRBV11-2,TRBJ1-1,TGTGCCAGCAGCTCCCGAACGTGGACAGAAAACACTGAAGCTTTCTTT,CASSSRTWTENTEAFF
-,-,TRBV29-1,TRBJ2-1,TGCACGGACGGCAGTACAAGCTCCTACAATGAGCAGTTCTTC,CTDGSTSSYNEQFF
TRBD1,-,TRBV14,TRBJ2-3,TGTGCCAGCAGCGATACATTGGACAGGTGGACAGATACGCAGTATTTT,CASSDTLDRWTDTQYF
TRBD2,-,TRBV7-9,TRBJ2-1,TGTGCCTCGATCGGGGACTACTCCTACAATGAGCAGTTCTTC,CASIGDYSYNEQFF
-,-,TRBV19,TRBJ1-6,TGTGCCAGTAGTATGGGAAATGGGAATTCACCCCTCCACTTT,CASSMGNGNSPLHF
-,-,TRBV28,TRBJ1-2,TGTGCCAGCTACCAGGGTGTTAACTATGGCTACACCTTC,CASYQGVNYGYTF
-,-,TRBV18,TRBJ2-5,TGTGCCAGCTCAATAGCCCCAGGATCTCAAGAGACCCAGTACTTC,CASSIAPGSQETQYF
TRBD1,-,TRBV5-4,TRBJ2-7,TGTGCCAGCAGCCGGACAGGGAGAGCCTACGAGCAGTACTTC,CASSRTGRAYEQYF
-,-,TRBV7-2,TRBJ2-6,TGTGCCAGCATCCTCTCCCTCTCTGGGGCCAACGTCCTGACTTTC,CASILSLSGANVLTF
-,-,TRBV18,TRBJ2-7,TGTGCCAGCTCCCGGGTACAGGGCTACGAGCAGTACTTC,CASSRVQGYEQYF
TRBD1,-,TRBV5-5,TRBJ1-2,TGTGCCAGCAGCCATGGACAGGTGGGGGGACACTATGGCTACACCTTC,CASSHGQVGGHYGYTF
-,-,TRBV5-1,TRBJ1-2,TGCGCCAGCATTGGGGCCTCCTGCACCTTC,CASIGASCTF
-,-,TRBV30,TRBJ2-1,TGTGCCTGGAGTCCCGTCGGGATTGAGCAGTTCTTC,CAWSPVGIEQFF
TRBD2,-,TRBV11-2,TRBJ2-1,TGTGCCAGCAGCTTACAGGGACTAGCGGACTACAATGAGCAGTTCTTC,CASSLQGLADYNEQFF
-,-,TRBV5-5,TRBJ1-5,TGTGCCAGCAGCTCGGACTGGAATCAGCCCCAGCATTTT,CASSSDWNQPQHF
TRBD1,-,TRBV18,TRBJ1-6,TGTGCCAGCTCACCTAAGGACAGGGGAGGATCACCCCTCCACTTT,CASSPKDRGGSPLHF
TRBD2,-,TRBV7-2,TRBJ2-7,TGTGCCAGCAGCTTAGTAGGCGGGGGGAGCTCCTACGAGCAGTACTTC,CASSLVGGGSSYEQYF
-,-,TRBV5-1,TRBJ1-5,TGCGCCAGCAGTATCAATACAGGTAATCAGCCCCAGCATTTT,CASSINTGNQPQHF
-,-,TRBV5-1,TRBJ2-3,TGCGCCAGCAGCTTGGGTGGGCGTAGCACAGATACGCAGTATTTT,CASSLGGRSTDTQYF
-,-,TRBV19,TRBJ1-1,TGTGCCAGTAGTATTAAAGGGGTAACTGAAGCTTTCTTT,CASSIKGVTEAFF
TRBD1,-,TRBV13,TRBJ2-6,TGTGCCAGCAGCATTACCGGGACAGAGTTCTCTGGGGCCAACGTCCTGACTTTC,CASSITGTEFSGANVLTF
TRBD1,-,TRBV7-9,TRBJ1-4,TGTGCCAGCAGCTTCCAGGGGGAGGTTGAAAAACTGTTTTTT,CASSFQGEVEKLFF
TRBD1,-,TRBV5-1,TRBJ2-2,TGCGCCAGCAGCTTGACGACAGGGGGCTCCGGGGAGCTGTTTTTT,CASSLTTGGSGELFF
TRBD2,-,TRBV7-6,TRBJ2-3,TGTGCCAGCAGCTTAATTCTAGCGGGAGGTAGCACAGATACGCAGTATTTT,CASSLILAGGSTDTQYF
-,-,TRBV18,TRBJ1-1,TGTGCCAGCTCACCACGAGGGGGCACTGAAGCTTTCTTT,CASSPRGGTEAFF
-,few,TRBV1,TRBJ1-5,TGCACCAGCAGCCAGGCACTTCGAGACAGGGATCCCCGATATAGCAATCAGCCCCAGCATTTT,CTSSQALRDRDPRYSNQPQHF
TRBD2,-,TRBV7-9,TRBJ2-6,TGTGCCAGCAGACTAATGGCGGGGGCTGGGGCCAACGTCCTGACTTTC,CASRLMAGAGANVLTF
-,few,TRBV19,TRBJ2-7,TGTGCCAGTAGTATTAGAGACAGCCACTACGAGCAGTACTTC,CASSIRDSHYEQYF
TRBD1,-,TRBV19,TRBJ1-1,TGTGCCAGTAGGGGCCAGGACAGGGGGCGGACTGAAGCTTTCTTT,CASRGQDRGRTEAFF
-,-,TRBV6-4,TRBJ1-1,TGTGCCAGCAGTCAGGGAAACATCGGGACGGCTTTCTTT,CASSQGNIGTAFF
TRBD2,-,TRBV2,TRBJ2-1,TGTGCCAGCAGGGGGCGGTGGGGCGGGAGGGCCCTCGGGAATGAGCAGTTCTTC,CASRGRWGGRALGNEQFF
-,-,TRBV19,TRBJ1-3,TGTGCCAGTAGTATACGGCCCACTGGAAACACCATATATTTT,CASSIRPTGNTIYF
-,-,TRBV28,TRBJ1-4,TGTGCCAGCAGTTTTGGGGGCGAGAGTGAAAAACTGTTTTTT,CASSFGGESEKLFF
-,-,TRBV4-1,TRBJ2-7,TGCGCCAGCAGCCCCGGGGGCAGGCAGGGGGCCTACGAGCAGTACTTC,CASSPGGRQGAYEQYF
-,-,TRBV7-9,TRBJ2-5,TGTGCCAGCAGCAATTTAGGGGCGCAGACCCAGTACTTC,CASSNLGAQTQYF
-,-,TRBV6-1,TRBJ1-2,TGTGCCAGCAGTGTAGGGGACCGGCCATCCTTAAAGGAGTATGGCTACACCTTC,CASSVGDRPSLKEYGYTF
-,-,TRBV15,TRBJ1-1,TGTGCCACCAGCAGAGAGAGGCAGAACACTGAAGCTTTCTTT,CATSRERQNTEAFF